These 18 T cell receptor beta chains were all obtained from the same sample, sequenced in a study of blood T cell repertoires in COVID-19. Assay: immunoSEQ multiplex PCR; the TCRdb copy retains only in-frame clones and omits some. Of more than 200,000 clones in the sample, 75% to 90% were seen once. The sample comprised peripheral blood. The origin of the receptors is a man aged 30 to 39 with COVID-19, enrolled during active disease.

The chain employs TRBV15 and TRBJ1-1; weak D call: TRBD1 (5 bases). V lost 3 bases to trimming and J lost 6 bases, with 11 bases between them. The germline gives CDR1 LNHNV, CDR2 YYDKDF (reference sequence). The CDR3 extends over 13 amino acids. The DNA of the CDR3 is TGTGCCACCAGCAGCGGGGGTATCGCTGAAGCTTTCTTT. Translation: CATSSGGIAEAFF.

This clone was counted once. The chain couples TRBV7-3 to TRBJ2-1; 7 bases align to TRBD1. The CDR3 has 12 residues. The V gene's germline CDR1 is SGHTA and CDR2 FQGTGA. V lost 5 bases and J lost 6; bases outside the gene matches: 1. The CDR3 spells CASSRQGNEQFF. The CDR3 DNA sequence: TGTGCCAGCAGCCGACAGGGCAATGAGCAGTTCTTC.

The V and J genes are TRBV9 and TRBJ2-2; 13 bases align to TRBD2. The V gene's germline CDR1 is SGDLS and CDR2 YYNGEE. The V and J ends lost 0 bases and 5 bases, in that order; junction bases with no gene match: 7. The CDR3 has 18 amino acids. The CDR3 loop is CASSVAPGLAGDTGELFF. CDR3 nucleotides: TGTGCCAGCAGCGTAGCTCCCGGACTAGCGGGAGATACCGGGGAGCTGTTTTTT.

The V gene is TRBV6-2 or TRBV6-3, the J gene TRBJ1-3; D is perhaps TRBD1 (6 bases). With 6 bases removed from V and 0 bases from J, the gap between germline ends came to 12 bases. The length of the CDR3 is 15 residues. CDR1 is MNHEY and CDR2 is SVGEGT in the germline V gene. The chain's CDR3 is CASSLGRGSGNTIYF. The CDR3 DNA sequence: TGTGCCAGCAGCCTAGGCAGGGGCTCTGGAAACACCATATATTTT.

The chain uses TRBV24-1 and TRBJ1-1; D uncertain. Germline CDR1 KGHDR, CDR2 SFDVKD. V dropped 1 base and J dropped 4 bases, with 9 bases sitting between them. The CDR3 has 14 residues. DNA for the CDR3: TGTGCCACCAGTGATTTAGGAGGGTTCACTGAAGCTTTCTTT. It encodes CATSDLGGFTEAFF.

The chain carries TRBV6-2 or TRBV6-3 and TRBJ1-2, with 8 bases that match TRBD1. The length of the CDR3 is 14 residues. V dropped 3 bases and J dropped 4; count of bases not matched to a gene: 4. Germline V gene data show CDR1 as MNHEY and CDR2 as SVGEGT. The CDR3 DNA follows: TGTGCCAGCAGTTATCCCAGGGGGCTCTATGGCTACACCTTC. Its translation: CASSYPRGLYGYTF.

V and J are TRBV18 and TRBJ2-7, with TRBD2 matching 8 bases. Germline V lookup: CDR1 KGHSH, CDR2 LQKENI. The junction had 6 bases not matched to a gene; V was cut back by 6 bases and J by 5 bases. The CDR3 is 13 amino acids. The CDR3 is CASSTGGFNEQYF. The CDR3 DNA reads as TGTGCCAGCTCCACGGGAGGGTTTAACGAGCAGTACTTC.

The gene calls are TRBV29-1 and TRBJ2-7, with 11 nucleotides matching TRBD1. The CDR3 is 16 amino acids. With V trimmed by 4 bases and J by 2 bases, 10 bases remained unmatched. Germline V gene lookup returns CDR1 SQVTM and CDR2 ANQGSEA. CDR3 region: CSVAALRDRGTYEQYF. The CDR3 nucleotides are TGCAGCGTTGCGGCACTCCGGGACAGGGGGACCTACGAGCAGTACTTC.

The DNA of the CDR3 is TGTGCCAGTAGTCCACTGGGTAGGACAGGGAGACTAGCGGGAATGGGCAATGAGCAGTTCTTC. It yields the protein CASSPLGRTGRLAGMGNEQFF. The rearrangement links TRBV19 to TRBJ2-1; 11 nucleotides agree with TRBD2. Per germline, CDR1 LNHDA and CDR2 SQIVND (reference sequence). V was pared by 5 bases and J by 6 bases, with 24 bases of the junction left unmatched. CDR3 length: 21 residues.

CDR3 sequence: CASSDDKGHRGTQYF. The CDR3 nucleotides read TGTGCCAGCAGTGATGACAAGGGACATAGGGGGACCCAGTACTTC. This sequence joins TRBV28 and TRBJ2-5; D perhaps matches TRBD1 (6 bases). CDR1 is MDHEN, CDR2 SYDVKM, per germline. The CDR3 loop spans 15 amino acids. Trimming left V 5 bases short and J 7 bases short, with 20 bases between.

V and J are TRBV19 and TRBJ2-7; D is uncertain. CDR1 is LNHDA, CDR2 SQIVND, per germline (reference sequence). The CDR3 is made up of 14 amino acids. V was shortened by 1 base and J by 4 bases, with 11 bases between the two germline ends. CDR3 region: CASSIGGVRYEQYF. CDR3 coding DNA: TGTGCCAGTAGTATAGGTGGAGTGAGATACGAGCAGTACTTC.

This clone came up a few times. J is TRBJ2-5 and V is TRBV2; 7 nucleotides align to TRBD1. The CDR3 runs to 15 residues. With 5 bases clipped from V and 1 base from J, the junction kept 7 bases outside the gene matches. From germline, CDR1 is SNHLY and CDR2 FYNNEI. CDR3 residues: CASSRRTGIQETQYF. As DNA, the CDR3 is TGTGCCAGCAGTCGTCGGACAGGAATCCAAGAGACCCAGTACTTC.

This clone has just one count. The chain carries TRBV18 and TRBJ1-5; 7 bases agree with TRBD1. V lost 5 bases to trimming and J lost 6 bases; unmatched junction nucleotides: 7. In germline, CDR1 is KGHSH, CDR2 LQKENI. The CDR3 extends over 14 amino acids. The CDR3 bases are TGTGCCAGCTCATACTTAACAGGGGTTCAGCCCCAGCATTTT. Protein: CASSYLTGVQPQHF.

The V call is TRBV3-1 (or the pseudogene TRBV3-2), the J call TRBJ1-1; 9 nucleotides align to TRBD1. Germline V gene lookup returns CDR1 LGHDT and CDR2 YNNKEL (reference sequence). V dropped 4 bases and J dropped 4; count of bases not matched to a gene: 7. This CDR3 comprises 15 residues. CDR3 amino acids: CASSPPTGGTTEAFF. Written as DNA, the CDR3 is TGTGCCAGCAGCCCACCGACAGGGGGGACCACTGAAGCTTTCTTT.

The J gene is TRBJ1-5, the V gene TRBV18; TRBD1 aligns across 7 bases. J was trimmed by 4 bases and V by 5 bases; bases with no gene match: 11. The length of the CDR3 is 16 residues. Germline V gene sequence: CDR1 KGHSH, CDR2 LQKENI. DNA for the CDR3: TGTGCCAGCTCATCAACTTGGGACAGATTGAATCAGCCCCAGCATTTT. Amino acids: CASSSTWDRLNQPQHF.

The chain employs TRBV7-2 and TRBJ2-1, with a tentative D call TRBD1 (7 bases). Germline V gene lookup returns CDR1 SGHTA and CDR2 FQGNSA. CDR3 length: 15 residues. Trimming pared 3 bases from V and 3 bases from J, leaving 12 bases between. The CDR3 DNA reads as TGTGCCAGCAGCTTTAGGCGGGACAGCTACAATGAGCAGTTCTTC. It specifies CASSFRRDSYNEQFF.

This clone was detected only once. J is TRBJ2-3 and V is TRBV12-3 or TRBV12-4, with 8 bases identical to TRBD2. Trimming at V came to 6 bases and at J to 5 bases, leaving 4 bases not matched to a gene. The CDR3 is 13 residues long. The CDR3 region is CASRRLAGDTQYF. The CDR3 DNA sequence: TGTGCCAGCAGACGGCTAGCGGGAGATACGCAGTATTTT.

The rearrangement links TRBV7-9 to TRBJ2-7; no definite D call. CDR3 length: 12 residues. The V end was cut by 3 bases, the J end by 6 bases, with 9 bases between. Germline V lookup: CDR1 SEHNR, CDR2 FQNEAQ (reference sequence). CDR3 nucleotides: TGTGCCAGCAGCTTTTCATCGGGCGAGCAGTACTTC. This translates into CASSFSSGEQYF.